A selection of T cell receptor beta chains follows, all from one sample in a study of cytomegalovirus exposure and HLA in healthy donors. Sequenced by immunoSEQ multiplex PCR; TCRdb stores in-frame clones only, minus some. The sample holds 150,000 to 200,000 clones, roughly 77% seen once. The source material was PBMCs. Receptor source: a woman in her 30s in good health and CMV-seronegative. Both conserved end residues are part of each CDR3. Fields, in order: J gene, D gene, CDR3 length, clone size, V gene, CDR3 DNA, CDR3 protein. D genes are given only for firm matches. The size entry is marked missing in some rows and otherwise reads once, few, many or a size class.

TRBJ1-5,NA,11,NA,TRBV20-1,TGCGGAGTACTCGGCAATCAGCCCCAGCATTTT,CGVLGNQPQHF
TRBJ2-1,TRBD2,16,NA,TRBV7-3,TGTGCCAGCAGCTTACCCGTGGCGGGGGGGATTGATGAGCAGTTCTTC,CASSLPVAGGIDEQFF
TRBJ1-2,TRBD1,15,few,TRBV19,TGTGCCAGTAGTATAGGGGGACAGGGGATATATGGCTACACCTTC,CASSIGGQGIYGYTF
TRBJ1-2,NA,13,NA,TRBV25-1,TGTGCCAGCAGTGAATATTTAGGGAGAGGCTACACCTTC,CASSEYLGRGYTF
TRBJ2-1,TRBD2,15,NA,TRBV6-1,TGTGCCAGCAGTGAAAGGGCTAGCGGGTACAATGAGCAGTTCTTC,CASSERASGYNEQFF
TRBJ2-2,NA,15,NA,TRBV7-2,TGTGCCAGCACCTTTTACGGCAGGTACACCGGGGAGCTGTTTTTT,CASTFYGRYTGELFF
TRBJ2-7,NA,14,NA,TRBV5-1,TGCGCCAGCAGCTTTGAAGGGGCGCGGAACGGGCAGTACTTC,CASSFEGARNGQYF
TRBJ1-1,NA,15,NA,TRBV25-1,TGTGCCAGCAGTGAATATACGGGCCAGGGTACTGAAGCTTTCTTT,CASSEYTGQGTEAFF
TRBJ2-7,TRBD2,15,NA,TRBV6-5,TGTGCCAGCAGCCTCCAAGCTAGCGGCTCTTCCGAGCAGTACTTC,CASSLQASGSSEQYF
TRBJ1-1,NA,14,once,TRBV5-1,TGCGCCAGCAGCTTGGCTCCGGAGGTGACTGAAGCTTTCTTT,CASSLAPEVTEAFF
TRBJ2-2,TRBD2,16,few,TRBV6-6,TGTGCCAGCTTCACTTCGGGGAGGGGGAACACCGGGGAGCTGTTTTTT,CASFTSGRGNTGELFF
TRBJ2-7,TRBD1,13,NA,TRBV7-6,TGTGCCAGCAGCCCCACCCGGGACAGCGAGCAGTACTTC,CASSPTRDSEQYF
TRBJ2-3,TRBD2,16,NA,TRBV7-6,TGTGCCAGCAGCTTAGGGGCGGGGGGGAGCACAGATACGCAGTATTTT,CASSLGAGGSTDTQYF
TRBJ1-1,NA,16,NA,TRBV2,TGTGCCAGCAGTGAAGCGCTTCGGGGGGTATGGGCTGAAGCTTTCTTT,CASSEALRGVWAEAFF
TRBJ1-6,TRBD1,14,NA,TRBV19,TGTGCCAGTACCGCGGGACAGGGGCCTTCACCCCTCCACTTT,CASTAGQGPSPLHF
TRBJ2-6,NA,14,NA,TRBV19,TGTGCCAGTAGGGACAGCTCTGGGGCCAACGTCCTGACTTTC,CASRDSSGANVLTF
TRBJ1-5,NA,14,NA,TRBV27,TGTGCCAGCAGTTTATTCCGGGACAATCAGCCCCAGCATTTT,CASSLFRDNQPQHF
TRBJ1-4,NA,16,NA,TRBV9,TGTGCCAGCAGCGTAGGGAGGGGCCCAACTAATGAAAAACTGTTTTTT,CASSVGRGPTNEKLFF
TRBJ2-7,TRBD1,14,NA,TRBV28,TGTGCCAGCAGTGCTGACAGGGCTCCCTACGAGCAGTACTTC,CASSADRAPYEQYF
TRBJ2-7,TRBD1,15,NA,TRBV5-4,TGTGCCAGCAGCTTGGACGGGGACAGAGGGACACGGCAGTACTTC,CASSLDGDRGTRQYF
TRBJ1-1,NA,16,NA,TRBV15,TGTGCCACCAGCAGAGTTCCCGGCACAGGGTCCTTTGAAGCTTTCTTT,CATSRVPGTGSFEAFF
TRBJ2-3,TRBD1,17,once,TRBV7-9,TGTGCCAGCAGCTTAGCCTCCCGGACAGGATTCACAGATACGCAGTATTTT,CASSLASRTGFTDTQYF
TRBJ1-4,NA,16,NA,TRBV4-2,TGTGCCAGCAGCCACCTAGACAGGACAACTAATGAAAAACTGTTTTTT,CASSHLDRTTNEKLFF
TRBJ1-1,TRBD1,14,NA,TRBV11-2,TGTGCCAGCAGCTATGGACAGGGGAACACTGAAGCTTTCTTT,CASSYGQGNTEAFF
TRBJ1-6,NA,13,once,TRBV15,TGTGCCACCAGCAGAGGAGGAAATTCACCCCTCCACTTT,CATSRGGNSPLHF